Below, one TCR beta chain is given with its context. Sequenced by immunoSEQ multiplex PCR; TCRdb stores in-frame clones only, minus some. Here the sample spans about 42,000 clones, more than 85% being singletons. The entry originates in a study of T cell changes during pregnancy in multiple sclerosis. The source of this sequence is a female donor in good health, enrolled as a control in a pregnancy study. Source: CD4+ T cells from peripheral blood mononuclear cells, taken after pregnancy.

CDR3 loop: CASSEGATSNQPQHF. In DNA, the CDR3 is TGTGCCAGCAGTGAAGGGGCAACCAGCAATCAGCCCCAGCATTTT. The chain carries TRBV2 and TRBJ1-5, with no clear D. V lost 1 base and J lost 1, with 8 bases in between. The CDR3 covers 15 residues. The V gene's germline CDR1 is SNHLY and CDR2 FYNNEI.